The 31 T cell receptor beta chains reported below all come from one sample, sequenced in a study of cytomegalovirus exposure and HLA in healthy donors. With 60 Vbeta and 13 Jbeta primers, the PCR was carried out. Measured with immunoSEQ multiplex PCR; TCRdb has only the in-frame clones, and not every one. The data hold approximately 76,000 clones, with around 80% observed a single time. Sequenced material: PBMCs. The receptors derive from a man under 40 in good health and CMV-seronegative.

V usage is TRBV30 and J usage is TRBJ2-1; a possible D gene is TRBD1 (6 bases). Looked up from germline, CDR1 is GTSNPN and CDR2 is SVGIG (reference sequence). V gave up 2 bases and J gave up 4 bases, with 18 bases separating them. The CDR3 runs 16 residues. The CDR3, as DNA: TGTGCCTGGAGTTTTACCGGGATAGGGGGATACAATGAGCAGTTCTTC. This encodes CAWSFTGIGGYNEQFF.

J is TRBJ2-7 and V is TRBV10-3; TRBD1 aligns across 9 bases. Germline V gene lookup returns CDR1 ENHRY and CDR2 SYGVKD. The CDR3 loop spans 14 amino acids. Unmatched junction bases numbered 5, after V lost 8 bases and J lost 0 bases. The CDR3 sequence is CAISGTGNSYEQYF. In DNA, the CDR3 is TGTGCCATCTCCGGGACAGGGAACTCCTACGAGCAGTACTTC.

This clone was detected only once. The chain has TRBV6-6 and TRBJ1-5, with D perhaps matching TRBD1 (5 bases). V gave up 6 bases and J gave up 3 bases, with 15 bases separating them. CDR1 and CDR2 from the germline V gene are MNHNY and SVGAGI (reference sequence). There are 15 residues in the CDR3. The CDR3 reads CASREKVGLNQPQHF. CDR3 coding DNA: TGTGCCAGCAGAGAGAAAGTGGGGCTCAATCAGCCCCAGCATTTT.

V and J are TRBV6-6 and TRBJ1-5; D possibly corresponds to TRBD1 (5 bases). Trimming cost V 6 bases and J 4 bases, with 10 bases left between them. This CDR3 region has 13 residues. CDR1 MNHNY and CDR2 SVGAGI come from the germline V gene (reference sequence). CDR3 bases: TGTGCCAGCAGCGACCAGGGTAATCAGCCCCAGCATTTT. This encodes CASSDQGNQPQHF.

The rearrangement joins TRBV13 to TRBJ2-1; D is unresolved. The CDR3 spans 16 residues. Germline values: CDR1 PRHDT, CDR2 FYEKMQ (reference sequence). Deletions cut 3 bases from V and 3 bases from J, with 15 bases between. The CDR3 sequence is CASSFELTKNYNEQFF. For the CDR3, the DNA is TGTGCCAGCAGCTTCGAACTGACAAAGAACTACAATGAGCAGTTCTTC.

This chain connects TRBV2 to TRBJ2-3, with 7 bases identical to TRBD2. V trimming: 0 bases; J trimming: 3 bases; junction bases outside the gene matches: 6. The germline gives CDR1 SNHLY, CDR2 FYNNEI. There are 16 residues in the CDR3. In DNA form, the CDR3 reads TGTGCCAGCAGTGAAGCATGGGCTAGCGGTACAGATACGCAGTATTTT. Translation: CASSEAWASGTDTQYF. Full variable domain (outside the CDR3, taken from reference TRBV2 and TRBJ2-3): EPEVTQTPSHQVTQMGQEVILRCVPISNHLYFYWYRQILGQKVEFLVSFYNNEISEKSEIFDDQFSVERPDGSNFTLKIRSTKLEDSAMYFCASSEAWASGTDTQYFGPGTRLTVL.

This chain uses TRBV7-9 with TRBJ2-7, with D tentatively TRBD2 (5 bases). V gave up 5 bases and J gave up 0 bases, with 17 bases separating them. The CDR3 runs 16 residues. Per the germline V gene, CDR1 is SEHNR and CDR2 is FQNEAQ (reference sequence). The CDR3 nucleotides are TGTGCCAGCAGCCAAACCTCAGGACTTAGCTCCTACGAGCAGTACTTC. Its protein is CASSQTSGLSSYEQYF.

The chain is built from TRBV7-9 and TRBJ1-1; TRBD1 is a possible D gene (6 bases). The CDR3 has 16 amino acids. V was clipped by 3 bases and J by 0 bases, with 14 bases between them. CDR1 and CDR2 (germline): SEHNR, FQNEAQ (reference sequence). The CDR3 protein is CASSFLPGHLNTEAFF. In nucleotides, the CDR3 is TGTGCCAGCAGCTTTCTACCGGGACACTTGAACACTGAAGCTTTCTTT.

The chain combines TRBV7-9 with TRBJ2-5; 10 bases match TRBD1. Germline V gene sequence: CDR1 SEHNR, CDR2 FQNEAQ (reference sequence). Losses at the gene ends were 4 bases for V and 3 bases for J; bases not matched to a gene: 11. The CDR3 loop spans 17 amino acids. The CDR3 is CASSSRQGASMKETQYF. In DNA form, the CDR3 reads TGTGCCAGCAGCTCACGACAGGGGGCATCAATGAAAGAGACCCAGTACTTC.

DNA for the CDR3: TGTGCCAGCAACGCGGTCGTTGAGGGATCTGGCTACACCTTC. Protein: CASNAVVEGSGYTF. The chain combines TRBV6-1 with TRBJ1-2; D remains unclear. V lost 7 bases to trimming and J lost 7 bases, with 19 bases between them. The CDR3 has 14 residues. Germline V gene lookup returns CDR1 MNHNS and CDR2 SASEGT.

The CDR3 reads CASRQTGRSYNEQFF. The CDR3 DNA follows: TGTGCCAGCAGGCAGACAGGGAGGTCCTACAATGAGCAGTTCTTC. The V and J genes are TRBV7-2 and TRBJ2-1; perhaps TRBD1 as D (7 bases). There are 15 residues in the CDR3. Germline CDR1 SGHTA, CDR2 FQGNSA. V lost 6 bases and J 1 base, leaving 13 bases between the germline ends.

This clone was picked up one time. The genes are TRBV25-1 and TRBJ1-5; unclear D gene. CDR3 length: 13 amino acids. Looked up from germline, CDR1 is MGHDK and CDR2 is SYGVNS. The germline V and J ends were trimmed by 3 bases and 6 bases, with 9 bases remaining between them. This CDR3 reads CASSDSLSQPQHF. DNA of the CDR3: TGTGCCAGCAGTGATTCTCTGAGTCAGCCCCAGCATTTT.

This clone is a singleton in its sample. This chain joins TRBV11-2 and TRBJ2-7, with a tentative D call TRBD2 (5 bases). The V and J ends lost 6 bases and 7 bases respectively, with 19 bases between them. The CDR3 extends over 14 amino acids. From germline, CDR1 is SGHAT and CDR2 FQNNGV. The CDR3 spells CASRSSRVSGEQYF. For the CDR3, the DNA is TGTGCCAGCAGGTCCTCTCGGGTTTCGGGAGAGCAGTACTTC.

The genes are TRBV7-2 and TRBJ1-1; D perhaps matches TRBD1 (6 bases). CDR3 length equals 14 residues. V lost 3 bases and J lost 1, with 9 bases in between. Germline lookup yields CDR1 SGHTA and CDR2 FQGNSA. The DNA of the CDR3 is TGTGCCAGCAGCTTGGGACACCAGAACACTGAAGCTTTCTTT. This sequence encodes CASSLGHQNTEAFF.

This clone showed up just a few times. CDR3 sequence reads: CASSQDRLGRGFF. Here the CDR3 DNA reads TGCGCCAGCAGCCAAGATCGTCTGGGTCGGGGTTTCTTT. This chain joins TRBV4-3 and TRBJ1-1; D remains ambiguous. V lost 0 bases and J 13 bases, leaving 15 bases between the germline ends. CDR1 and CDR2 (germline): LGHNA, YSLEER. CDR3 size: 13 residues.

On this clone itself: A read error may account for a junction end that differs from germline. CDR3 DNA sequence: TGTGCCCGCAGGGGGACTAGCGGGGGTATTGGTGAGACCCAGTACTTC. Translating gives CARRGTSGGIGETQYF. The chain carries TRBV6-6 and TRBJ2-5; 14 bases map to TRBD2. Per the germline V gene, CDR1 is MNHNY and CDR2 is SVGAGI (reference sequence). The CDR3 spans 16 residues.

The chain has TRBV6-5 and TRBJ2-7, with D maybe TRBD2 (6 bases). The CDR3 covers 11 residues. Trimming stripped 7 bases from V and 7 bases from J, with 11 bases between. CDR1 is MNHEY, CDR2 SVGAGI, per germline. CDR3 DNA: TGTGCCAGCACCCGAGGAGGGGAGCAGTACTTC. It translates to CASTRGGEQYF.

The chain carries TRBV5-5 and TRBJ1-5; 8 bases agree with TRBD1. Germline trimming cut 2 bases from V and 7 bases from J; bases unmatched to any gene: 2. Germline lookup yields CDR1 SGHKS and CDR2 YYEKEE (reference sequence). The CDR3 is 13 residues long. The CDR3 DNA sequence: TGTGCCAGCAGCTTACAGGGGGGGCAGCCCCAGCATTTT. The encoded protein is CASSLQGGQPQHF.

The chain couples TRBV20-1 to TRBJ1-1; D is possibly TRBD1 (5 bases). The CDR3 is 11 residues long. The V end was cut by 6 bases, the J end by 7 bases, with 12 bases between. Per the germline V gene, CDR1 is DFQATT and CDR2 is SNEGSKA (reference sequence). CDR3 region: CSAGQSNEAFF. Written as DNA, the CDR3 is TGCAGTGCCGGACAATCGAATGAAGCTTTCTTT.

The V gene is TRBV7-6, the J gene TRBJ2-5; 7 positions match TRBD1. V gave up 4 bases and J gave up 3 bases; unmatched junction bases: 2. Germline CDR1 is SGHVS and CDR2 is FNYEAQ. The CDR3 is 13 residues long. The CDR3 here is CASSSDRKETQYF. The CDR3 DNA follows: TGTGCCAGCAGCTCGGACAGGAAAGAGACCCAGTACTTC.

The CDR3 coding sequence is TGTGCCAGCAGCACCTCCCGGGGGGTAGGTTCCTACGAGCAGTACTTC. It is translated as CASSTSRGVGSYEQYF. The V and J genes are TRBV13 and TRBJ2-7; TRBD2 agrees at 7 bases. This CDR3 is built from 16 residues. V was pared by 5 bases and J by 1 base, with 11 bases of the junction left unmatched. The germline V gene encodes CDR1 PRHDT and CDR2 FYEKMQ (reference sequence).

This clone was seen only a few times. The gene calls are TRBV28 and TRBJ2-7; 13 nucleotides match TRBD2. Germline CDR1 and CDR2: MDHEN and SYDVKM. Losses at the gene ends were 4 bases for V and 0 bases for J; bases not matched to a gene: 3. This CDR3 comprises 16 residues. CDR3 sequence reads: CASSSRTSGSSYEQYF. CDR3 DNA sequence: TGTGCCAGCAGTTCTCGGACTAGCGGGAGCTCCTACGAGCAGTACTTC. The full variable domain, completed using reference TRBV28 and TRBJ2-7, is DVKVTQSSRYLVKRTGEKVFLECVQDMDHENMFWYRQDPGLGLRLIYFSYDVKMKEKGDIPEGYSVSREKKERFSLILESASTNQTSMYLCASSSRTSGSSYEQYFGPGTRLTVT.

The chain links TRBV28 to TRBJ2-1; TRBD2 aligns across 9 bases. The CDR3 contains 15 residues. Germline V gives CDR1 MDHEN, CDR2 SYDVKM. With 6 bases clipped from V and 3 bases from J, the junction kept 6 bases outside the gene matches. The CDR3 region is CASSISGRHYNEQFF. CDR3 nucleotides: TGTGCCAGCAGCATCAGCGGGAGGCACTACAATGAGCAGTTCTTC.

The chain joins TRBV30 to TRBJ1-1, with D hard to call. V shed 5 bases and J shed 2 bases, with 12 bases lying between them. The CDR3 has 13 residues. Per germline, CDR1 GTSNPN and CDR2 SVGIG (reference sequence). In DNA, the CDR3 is TGTGCCTGGTCCATCGGAGGCAACACTGAAGCTTTCTTT. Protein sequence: CAWSIGGNTEAFF. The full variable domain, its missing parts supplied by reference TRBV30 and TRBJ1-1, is SQTIHQWPATLVQPVGSPLSLECTVEGTSNPNLYWYRQAAGRGLQLLFYSVGIGQISSEVPQNLSASRPQDRQFILSSKKLLLSDSGFYLCAWSIGGNTEAFFGQGTRLTVV.

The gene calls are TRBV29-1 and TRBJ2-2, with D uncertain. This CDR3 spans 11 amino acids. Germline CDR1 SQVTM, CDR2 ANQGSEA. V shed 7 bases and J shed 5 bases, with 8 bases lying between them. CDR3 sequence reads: CSAVGTGELFF. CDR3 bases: TGCAGCGCCGTCGGGACCGGGGAGCTGTTTTTT.

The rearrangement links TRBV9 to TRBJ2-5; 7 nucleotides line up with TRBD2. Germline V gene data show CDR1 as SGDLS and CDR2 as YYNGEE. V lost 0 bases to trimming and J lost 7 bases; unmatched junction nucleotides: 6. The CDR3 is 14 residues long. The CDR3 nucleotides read TGTGCCAGCAGCGTAGGATCCCCGGGGGGGACCCAGTACTTC. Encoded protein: CASSVGSPGGTQYF.

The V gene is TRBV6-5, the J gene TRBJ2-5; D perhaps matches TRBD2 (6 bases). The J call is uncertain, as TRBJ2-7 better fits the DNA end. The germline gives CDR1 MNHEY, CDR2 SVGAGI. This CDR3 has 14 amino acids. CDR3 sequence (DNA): TGTGCCAGCAGTCGGGAGCGAAGCTCCTACGAGCAGTACTTC. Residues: CASSRERSSYEQYF.

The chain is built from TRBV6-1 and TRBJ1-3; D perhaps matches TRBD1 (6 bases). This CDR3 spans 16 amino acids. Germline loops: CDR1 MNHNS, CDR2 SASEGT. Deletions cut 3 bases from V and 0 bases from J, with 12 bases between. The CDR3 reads CASSERGGGSGNTIYF. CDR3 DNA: TGTGCCAGCAGTGAGAGAGGGGGTGGCTCTGGAAACACCATATATTTT.

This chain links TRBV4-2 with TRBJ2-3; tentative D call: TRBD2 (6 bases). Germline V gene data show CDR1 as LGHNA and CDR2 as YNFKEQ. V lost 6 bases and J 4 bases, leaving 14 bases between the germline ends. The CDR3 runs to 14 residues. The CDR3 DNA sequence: TGTGCCAGCAGTCCTGAGGGAGGTTCAGATACGCAGTATTTT. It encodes CASSPEGGSDTQYF.

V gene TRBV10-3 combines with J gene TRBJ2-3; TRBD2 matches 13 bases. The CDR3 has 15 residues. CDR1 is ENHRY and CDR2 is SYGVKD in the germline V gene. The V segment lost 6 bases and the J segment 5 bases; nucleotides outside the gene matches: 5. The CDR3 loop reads CAIRWTSGGLDTQYF. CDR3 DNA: TGTGCCATCAGGTGGACTAGCGGGGGCCTAGATACGCAGTATTTT.

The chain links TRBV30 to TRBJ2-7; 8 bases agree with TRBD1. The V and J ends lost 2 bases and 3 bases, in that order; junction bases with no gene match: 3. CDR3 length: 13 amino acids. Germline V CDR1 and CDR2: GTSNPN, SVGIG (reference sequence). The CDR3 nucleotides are TGTGCCTGGAGTACAGGGACAGGCTACGAGCAGTACTTC. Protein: CAWSTGTGYEQYF.